This T cell receptor beta chain was captured in a study of blood T cells in healthy people across ages. CDR1 is LGHDT and CDR2 is YNNKEL in the germline V gene (reference sequence). This CDR3 has 16 residues. Germline trimming cut 4 bases from V and 0 bases from J; bases unmatched to any gene: 8. Alongside a J-beta primer mix, a sample-barcoded 5' primer served in a second PCR lasting roughly 6 to 11 cycles. TCRdb fed the 5' RACE reads into MiXCR, producing one record per CDR3 protein. Of about 1,500,000 distinct CDR3 sequences listed, about 43% are singletons. The extraction recovered at least 5 micrograms of total RNA per sample.

The TCR was taken from a woman younger than 30 in good health. The chain links TRBV3-1 to TRBJ1-1, with 7 bases identical to TRBD1. Sequenced sample: blood. The CDR3 region has the DNA TGTGCCAGCAGCCGAACGGGACAGCCGTTGAACACTGAAGCTTTCTTT. This encodes CASSRTGQPLNTEAFF.